This record looks at one T cell receptor beta chain sequence and its context. Its antigen is currently not known. Per-base qualities were not stored, and no clone one base away is much larger. The record originates from a study of vaccination effects on CD4 cells after COVID-19 (dated by TCRdb to between 2022 and 2023). For the wider study: Post-vaccine samples across the study were collected a median of 72 days after the second dose, with a range of 14 to 241. SARS-CoV-2 spike-specific CD4+ TCR repertoires from before and after mRNA vaccination were compared in COVID-19 convalescent patients and in infection-naive vaccine recipients. Cultures from other donors in the study were sequenced with the Oncomine TCR Beta short-read assay on an Illumina iSeq 100. A total of around eleven COVID-19 convalescent patients and several SARS-CoV-2-naive healthy vaccine recipients were included in the full study. The paper's findings and limits, for the study overall: Clones induced by infection and clones induced by vaccination both contracted markedly at late timepoints after vaccination, which fits with T cell responses waning over time. Among healthy vaccine recipients, nearly all vaccine-induced clones were SARS-CoV-2 mono-reactive, and only 1 of 255 was cross-reactive with common cold coronaviruses. Limitations of the study were the small number of convalescent patients and the absence of early post-infection timepoints.

V lost 1 base and J lost 5 bases, and the count of bases not matched to a germline gene is 4. Taken from cysteine to phenylalanine, the CDR3 has 14 residues. The entry retains the CDR3 DNA only, 42 bases that are in frame from base 1. CDR1 and CDR2 (SNHLY, FYNNEI) derive from the germline V gene. To identify antigen-specific CD4+ T cell clonotypes by their expansion, the ViraFEST assay first stimulated PBMC with viral peptide pools and then applied TCR sequencing. After 10 days of culture, CD4+ T cells were isolated with the EasySep CD4+ T cell isolation kit. Each participant got two doses of an mRNA SARS-CoV-2 vaccine, either BNT162b2 or mRNA-1273. None of the healthy vaccine recipients had a prior SARS-CoV-2 infection, which was confirmed by nucleocapsid antibody tests that came back negative both before and after vaccination. Some 1.9 million PBMC per well were cultured with 10 ug/ml peptides in IMDM containing about 5% human AB serum, roughly 10 IU/ml IL-2 and gentamicin. On days 3 and 7, half of the culture medium was replaced with fresh IL-2-containing medium. Unless otherwise noted, each peptide stimulation condition was cultured in triplicate wells. PBMC were separated from whole blood using Ficoll-Paque Plus gradient centrifugation and were then either cryopreserved at -140C or used fresh. The overlapping peptide pools covered the spike proteins of SARS-CoV-2 and of the common cold coronaviruses HCoV-NL63, HCoV-OC43 and HCoV-229E. The QIAamp micro DNA kit was used to extract genomic DNA from the cultured CD4+ T cells.

To prepare the library, the immunoSEQ multiplex PCR assay was applied. TCR beta CDR3 sequencing was performed on DNA from the cultured, isolated CD4+ T cells. The original methods were these. Non-productive TCR sequences were removed, reads were trimmed to the CDR3 region, and CDR3s of at least 7 amino acids were retained. Antigen-specific clonotypes were identified with the MANAFEST web app by comparing expansion in peptide wells against reference cultures. To be called positive, a clone needed expansion at FDR<0.05 compared with the reference and with all other wells, an odds ratio greater than 5, and a frequency greater than 0.1% in two replicate wells. Clonotypes significantly expanded in SARS-CoV-2 spike wells and in at least one common cold coronavirus spike condition were defined as cross-reactive. CDR3 similarity was assessed by Levenshtein distance with the stringdist R package, and unrooted trees were built with ape in R 3.6.1. The source is immuneACCESS, and TCRdb retained only in-frame sequences with V and J called. Part of the clones is not carried over; for the studies checked, unresolved V genes explain less than half of this, and the remainder is unexplained. V, J and clone size are taken as reported in that table, and D and trimming were inferred from the DNA itself. In all, the sample holds more than 25,000 clones, and around 67% of those were seen once. The ten largest make up roughly 15% of the sample.

The clonotype comes from a human donor who received a COVID-19 vaccine. The chain links TRBV2 with TRBJ1-2; 7 bases in between match TRBD1. This sample comprised CD4+ T cells from PBMCs cultured with HCoV-229E spike peptides, obtained after COVID-19 vaccination. In the paper's terms, the cell subset or site label means: HCoV-229E spike overlapping peptide pool stimulation. CDR3 region: CASSEGTGEYGYTF. The nucleotides are TGTGCCAGCAGTGAAGGTACAGGGGAGTATGGCTACACCTTC.